These 9 T cell receptor beta chains came from one sample sequenced in a study of T cells in localized non-small cell lung cancer. Here immunoSEQ multiplex PCR was the method, and the copy in TCRdb shows in-frame clones only, minus some. This table has 90,000 or so clones, roughly 89% appearing once. The source was peripheral blood, collected before any cancer treatment. All receptors come from a man between 40 and 70 years old with stage I squamous cell lung carcinoma.

V gene TRBV7-2 combines with J gene TRBJ1-6, with TRBD1 as a possible D gene (6 bases). The length of the CDR3 is 14 residues. Germline loops: CDR1 SGHTA, CDR2 FQGNSA. Between the trimmed V and J ends, which lost 3 bases and 9 bases, there was a span of 12 bases. The DNA for the CDR3 is TGTGCCAGCAGCTTTTACAGGGAAGGTTCACCCCTCCACTTT. Residues: CASSFYREGSPLHF.

J is TRBJ2-3 and V is TRBV2; 8 nucleotides align to TRBD1. Germline V gene sequence: CDR1 SNHLY, CDR2 FYNNEI. The CDR3 has 14 residues. V lost 6 bases to trimming and J lost 1 base; unmatched junction nucleotides: 3. CDR3 sequence: CASRQQGGTDTQYF. The CDR3 bases are TGTGCCAGCAGGCAACAGGGGGGCACAGATACGCAGTATTTT.

This clone was detected a few times. The chain joins TRBV30 to TRBJ2-1; 7 bases are shared with TRBD2. The V gene's germline CDR1 is GTSNPN and CDR2 SVGIG (reference sequence). The CDR3 consists of 14 residues. V was clipped by 3 bases and J by 7 bases; unmatched bases: 9. The CDR3 loop reads CAWSPPTSRNEQFF. CDR3 DNA sequence: TGTGCCTGGAGCCCACCGACTAGCAGGAATGAGCAGTTCTTC.

With respect to this clone: A read error is likely, as this CDR3 ends without the conserved phenylalanine or tryptophan. Because the CDR3's place on the DNA is in doubt, the DNA is left out and the CDR3 is given as listed by TCRdb. The rearrangement links TRBV21-1 to TRBJ2-7; the table assigns TRBD2, which was not confirmed against the DNA. TRBV21-1 is a pseudogene locus. From its first to its last residue, the CDR3 has 12 amino acids. The CDR3 region is CASSKNESGGLQ.

This clone was seen a single time. The J gene is TRBJ2-2, the V gene TRBV18; D might be TRBD2 (5 bases). Germline V gives CDR1 KGHSH, CDR2 LQKENI. CDR3 length: 13 residues. V was trimmed by 6 bases and J by 3 bases, leaving 8 bases between them. CDR3 bases: TGTGCCAGCTCCATGGGAGACACCGGGGAGCTGTTTTTT. This sequence encodes CASSMGDTGELFF.

The rearrangement uses TRBV18 and TRBJ1-1, with no clear D. The CDR3 length is 15 residues. The germline V gene encodes CDR1 KGHSH and CDR2 LQKENI. V lost 2 bases and J lost 4, with 14 bases in between. The CDR3 coding sequence is TGTGCCAGCTCACCATCGGTAAGTGGAAGCACTGAAGCTTTCTTT. It encodes CASSPSVSGSTEAFF.

The genes are TRBV28 and TRBJ2-1, with unresolved D. V was trimmed by 2 bases and J by 7 bases, leaving 21 bases between them. The CDR3 loop spans 17 amino acids. Germline assignment: CDR1 MDHEN and CDR2 SYDVKM. The CDR3 coding sequence is TGTGCCAGCAGTTTAGTTACGTCCCGGACGGCTGATAATGAGCAGTTCTTC. It is translated as CASSLVTSRTADNEQFF.

This clone was picked up one time. This chain uses TRBV14 with TRBJ1-1, with D uncertain. The ends were cut back, 0 bases at V and 5 bases at J, with 10 bases in the middle. Germline V lookup: CDR1 SGHDN, CDR2 FVKESK. This CDR3 region has 14 residues. For the CDR3, the DNA is TGTGCCAGCAGCCAAGATTTACAACAAACTGAAGCTTTCTTT. This encodes CASSQDLQQTEAFF.

The chain uses TRBV7-9 and TRBJ2-5; TRBD2 matches at 9 bases. The J segment lost 4 bases and the V segment lost 4 bases, leaving 4 bases of the junction unmatched. Germline-derived CDR1 and CDR2 are SEHNR and FQNEAQ (reference sequence). This CDR3 spans 14 amino acids. As DNA, the CDR3 is TGTGCCAGCAGCTCAGCGGGGGGTCGAGAGACCCAGTACTTC. This sequence encodes CASSSAGGRETQYF.